This is a list of T cell receptor beta chains from one sample in a study of CD8 T cells in Susac syndrome. Each CDR3 protein is one row after TCRdb ran MiXCR on the immunoSEQ multiplex PCR reads. This sample has around 300,000 distinct CDR3 sequences, with 85% found just once. Sequencing was done on a sample of CD8+ T cells from PBMCs. All receptors come from a human donor with multiple sclerosis. CDR3s include the opening cysteine and the closing phenylalanine or tryptophan. The D gene is left open where the match is weak. The listing skips clone size in some rows; elsewhere it reads once, few, many or a size class.

v_gene	j_gene	d_gene	abundance	CDR3aa	CDR3nt
TRBV6-2/TRBV6-3	TRBJ2-2	TRBD2	.	CASRARLAGVRAGELFF	TGTGCCAGCAGGGCACGACTAGCGGGAGTTCGGGCCGGGGAGCTGTTTTTT
TRBV4-3	TRBJ2-7	.	.	CASSQEYRADYEQYF	TGCGCCAGCAGCCAAGAATACCGGGCTGACTACGAGCAGTACTTC
TRBV6-6	TRBJ2-1	.	.	CASSPESPPEQFF	TGTGCCAGCAGTCCTGAATCCCCTCCTGAGCAGTTCTTC
TRBV18	TRBJ2-7	TRBD2	few	CASSSGLAVYEQYF	TGTGCCAGCTCATCCGGACTAGCGGTCTACGAGCAGTACTTC
TRBV6-2/TRBV6-3	TRBJ1-1	.	.	CASSSQDSHMSTEAFF	TGTGCCAGCAGTTCACAGGACAGCCACATGAGCACTGAAGCTTTCTTT
TRBV12-3/TRBV12-4	TRBJ2-1	TRBD2	.	CAISRLAGGFEHEQFF	TGTGCCATCTCACGACTAGCGGGAGGATTCGAGCATGAGCAGTTCTTC
TRBV6-5	TRBJ2-2	.	.	CASSGTWNTGELFF	TGTGCCAGCAGTGGTACATGGAACACCGGGGAGCTGTTTTTT
TRBV7-9	TRBJ2-1	TRBD2	once	CASSISGRGYNEQFF	TGTGCCAGCAGCATTAGCGGGAGAGGCTACAATGAGCAGTTCTTC
TRBV4-3	TRBJ2-1	TRBD1	once	CASSPGQGTRNEQFF	TGCGCCAGCAGCCCCGGACAGGGAACTCGGAATGAGCAGTTCTTC
TRBV27	TRBJ2-1	.	once	CASSSGIPTYNEQFF	TGTGCCAGCAGTTCCGGGATACCTACCTACAATGAGCAGTTCTTC
TRBV3-1	TRBJ1-1	TRBD1	.	CASSQVTGDWRAFF	TGTGCCAGCAGCCAAGTTACAGGGGATTGGCGGGCTTTCTTT
TRBV28	TRBJ2-1	TRBD2	once	CASSFTNGLDEQFF	TGTGCCAGCAGTTTCACGAACGGACTAGATGAGCAGTTCTTC
TRBV3-1	TRBJ2-7	TRBD1	.	CASSLTGVPYSYEQYF	TGTGCCAGCAGCCTCACAGGGGTCCCATACTCCTACGAGCAGTACTTC
TRBV19	TRBJ2-2	.	.	CASSPWTVPLLNTGELFF	TGTGCCAGTAGTCCCTGGACAGTCCCCCTATTGAACACCGGGGAGCTGTTTTTT
TRBV30	TRBJ2-3	TRBD2	once	CAWTGLAAEVYTQYF	TGTGCCTGGACCGGACTAGCGGCTGAGGTTTATACGCAGTATTTT
TRBV11-2	TRBJ2-1	.	.	CASSSPSWGDSYNEQFF	TGTGCCAGCAGTTCACCCTCTTGGGGGGATTCTTACAATGAGCAGTTCTTC
TRBV4-1	TRBJ2-7	TRBD1	few	CASSRQGNSYEQYF	TGCGCCAGCAGCCGACAGGGGAACTCCTACGAGCAGTACTTC